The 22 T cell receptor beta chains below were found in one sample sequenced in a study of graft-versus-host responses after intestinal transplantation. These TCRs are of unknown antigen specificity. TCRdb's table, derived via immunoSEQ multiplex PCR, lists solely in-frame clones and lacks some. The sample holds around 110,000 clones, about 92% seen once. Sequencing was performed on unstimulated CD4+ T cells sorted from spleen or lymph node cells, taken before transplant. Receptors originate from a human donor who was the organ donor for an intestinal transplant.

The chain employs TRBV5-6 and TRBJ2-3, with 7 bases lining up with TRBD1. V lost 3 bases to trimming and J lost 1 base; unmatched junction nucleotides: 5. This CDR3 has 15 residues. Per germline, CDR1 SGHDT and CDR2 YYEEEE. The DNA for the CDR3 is TGTGCCAGCAGCTGGAAAACAGGGGGCACAGATACGCAGTATTTT. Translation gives CASSWKTGGTDTQYF.

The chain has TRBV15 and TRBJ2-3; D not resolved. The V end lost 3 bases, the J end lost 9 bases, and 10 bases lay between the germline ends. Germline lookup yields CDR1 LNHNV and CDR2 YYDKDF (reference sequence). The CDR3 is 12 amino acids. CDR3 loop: CATSRNLGTQYF. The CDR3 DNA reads TGTGCCACCAGCAGGAACCTCGGGACGCAGTATTTT.

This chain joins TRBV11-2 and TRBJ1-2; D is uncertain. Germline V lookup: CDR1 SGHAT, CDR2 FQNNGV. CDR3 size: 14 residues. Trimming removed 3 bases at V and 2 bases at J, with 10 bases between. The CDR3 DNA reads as TGTGCCAGCAGCTTTGCGGGAGCGAACTATGGCTACACCTTC. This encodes CASSFAGANYGYTF.

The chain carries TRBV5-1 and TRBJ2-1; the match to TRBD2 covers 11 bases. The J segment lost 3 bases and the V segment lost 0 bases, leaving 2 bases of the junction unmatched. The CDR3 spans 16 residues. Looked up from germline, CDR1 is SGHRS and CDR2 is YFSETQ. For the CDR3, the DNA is TGCGCCAGCAGCTTGGGGACTAGCGGGCTCTACAATGAGCAGTTCTTC. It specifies CASSLGTSGLYNEQFF.

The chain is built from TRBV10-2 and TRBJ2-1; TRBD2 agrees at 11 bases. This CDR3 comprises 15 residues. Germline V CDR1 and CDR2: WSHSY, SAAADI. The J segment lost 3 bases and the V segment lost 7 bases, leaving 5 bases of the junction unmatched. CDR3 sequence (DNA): TGCGCCAGCACAACTAGCGGGAGAGGCTACAATGAGCAGTTCTTC. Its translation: CASTTSGRGYNEQFF.

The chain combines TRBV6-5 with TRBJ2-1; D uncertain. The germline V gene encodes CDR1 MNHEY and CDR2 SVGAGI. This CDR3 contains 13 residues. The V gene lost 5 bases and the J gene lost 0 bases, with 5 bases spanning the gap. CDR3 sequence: CASSPDSYNEQFF. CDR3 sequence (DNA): TGTGCCAGCAGTCCGGACTCCTACAATGAGCAGTTCTTC.

In DNA, the CDR3 is TGTGCCAGCAGTTTATCGTATTTCCCAATTCCCTACGAGCAGTACTTC. Encoded protein: CASSLSYFPIPYEQYF. The V call is TRBV27, the J call TRBJ2-7; no definite D call. CDR1 is MNHEY and CDR2 is SMNVEV in the germline V gene (reference sequence). The V gene lost 0 bases and the J gene lost 2 bases, with 14 bases spanning the gap. This CDR3 comprises 16 residues.

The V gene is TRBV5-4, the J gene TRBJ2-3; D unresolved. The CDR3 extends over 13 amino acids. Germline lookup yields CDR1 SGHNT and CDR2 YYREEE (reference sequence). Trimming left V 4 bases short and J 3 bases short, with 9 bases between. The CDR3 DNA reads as TGTGCCAGCAGCCCGTTACGGACAGATACGCAGTATTTT. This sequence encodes CASSPLRTDTQYF.

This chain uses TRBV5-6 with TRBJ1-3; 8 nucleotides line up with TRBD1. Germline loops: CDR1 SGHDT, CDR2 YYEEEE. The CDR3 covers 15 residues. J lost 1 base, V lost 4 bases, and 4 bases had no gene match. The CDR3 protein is CASSDRTGSGNTIYF. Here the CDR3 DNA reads TGTGCCAGCAGCGATAGGACAGGGTCTGGAAACACCATATATTTT. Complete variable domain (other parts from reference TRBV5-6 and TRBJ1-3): DAGVTQSPTHLIKTRGQQVTLRCSPKSGHDTVSWYQQALGQGPQFIFQYYEEEERQRGNFPDRFSGHQFPNYSSELNVNALLLGDSALYLCASSDRTGSGNTIYFGEGSWLTVV.

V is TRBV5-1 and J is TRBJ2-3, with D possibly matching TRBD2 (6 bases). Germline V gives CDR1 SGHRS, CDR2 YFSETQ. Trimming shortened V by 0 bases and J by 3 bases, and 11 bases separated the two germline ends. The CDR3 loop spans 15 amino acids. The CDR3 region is CASSLAGGLTDTQYF. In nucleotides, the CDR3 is TGCGCCAGCAGCTTGGCTGGGGGGTTGACAGATACGCAGTATTTT.

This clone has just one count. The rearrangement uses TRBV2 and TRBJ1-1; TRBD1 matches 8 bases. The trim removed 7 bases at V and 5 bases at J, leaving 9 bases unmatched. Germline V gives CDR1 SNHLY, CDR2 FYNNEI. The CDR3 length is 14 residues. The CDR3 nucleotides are TGTGCCAGCAAATTGCAGGGGGCGGTTACTGAAGCTTTCTTT. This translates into CASKLQGAVTEAFF.

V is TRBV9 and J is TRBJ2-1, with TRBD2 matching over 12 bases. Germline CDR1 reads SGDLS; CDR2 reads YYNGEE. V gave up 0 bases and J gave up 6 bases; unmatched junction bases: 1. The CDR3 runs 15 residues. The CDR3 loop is CASSVGLAGVNEQFF. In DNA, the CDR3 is TGTGCCAGCAGCGTAGGACTAGCGGGAGTCAATGAGCAGTTCTTC.

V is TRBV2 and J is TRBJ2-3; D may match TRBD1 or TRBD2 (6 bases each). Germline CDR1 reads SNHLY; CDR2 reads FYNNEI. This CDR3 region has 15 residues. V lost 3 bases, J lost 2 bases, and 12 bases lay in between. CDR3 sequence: CASSDPGADTDTQYF. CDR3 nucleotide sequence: TGTGCCAGCAGTGACCCGGGGGCTGACACAGATACGCAGTATTTT.

This CDR3 is CASSTQGAIQETQYF. The CDR3 nucleotides are TGTGCCAGCAGTACCCAGGGGGCTATTCAAGAGACCCAGTACTTC. This rearrangement joins TRBV6-1 to TRBJ2-5, with TRBD1 matching 8 bases. Per the germline V gene, CDR1 is MNHNS and CDR2 is SASEGT. The CDR3 is 15 amino acids. With 5 bases clipped from V and 2 bases from J, the junction kept 7 bases outside the gene matches.

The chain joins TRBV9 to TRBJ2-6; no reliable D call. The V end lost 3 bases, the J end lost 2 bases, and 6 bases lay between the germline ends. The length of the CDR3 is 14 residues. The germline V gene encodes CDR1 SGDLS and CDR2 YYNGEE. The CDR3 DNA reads TGTGCCAGCAGCGGGAAGCCTGGGGCCAACGTCCTGACTTTC. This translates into CASSGKPGANVLTF.

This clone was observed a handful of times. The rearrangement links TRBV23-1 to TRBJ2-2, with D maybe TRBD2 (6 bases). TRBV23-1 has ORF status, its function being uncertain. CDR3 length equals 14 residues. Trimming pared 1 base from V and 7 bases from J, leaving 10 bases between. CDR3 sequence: CASSQYRGNGELFF. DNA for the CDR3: TGCGCCAGCAGTCAATATCGGGGGAACGGGGAGCTGTTTTTT.

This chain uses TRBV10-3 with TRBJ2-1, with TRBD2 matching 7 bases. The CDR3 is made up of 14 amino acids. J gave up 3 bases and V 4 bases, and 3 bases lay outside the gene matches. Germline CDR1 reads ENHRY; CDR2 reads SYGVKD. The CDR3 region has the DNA TGTGCCATCAGTGGGCTAGCGGACTACAATGAGCAGTTCTTC. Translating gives CAISGLADYNEQFF.

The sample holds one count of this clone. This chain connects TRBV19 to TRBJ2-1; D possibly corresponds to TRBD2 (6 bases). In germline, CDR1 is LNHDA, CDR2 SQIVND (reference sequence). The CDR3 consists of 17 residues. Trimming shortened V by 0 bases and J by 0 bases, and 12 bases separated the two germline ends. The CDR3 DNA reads TGTGCCAGTAGTATAGATCTAGCGCGGAGCTCCTACAATGAGCAGTTCTTC. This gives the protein CASSIDLARSSYNEQFF.

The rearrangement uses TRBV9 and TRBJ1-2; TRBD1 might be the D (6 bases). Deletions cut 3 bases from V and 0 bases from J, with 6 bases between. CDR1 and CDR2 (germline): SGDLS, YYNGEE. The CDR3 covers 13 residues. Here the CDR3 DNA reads TGTGCCAGCAGCGGGACAGCTAACTATGGCTACACCTTC. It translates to CASSGTANYGYTF.

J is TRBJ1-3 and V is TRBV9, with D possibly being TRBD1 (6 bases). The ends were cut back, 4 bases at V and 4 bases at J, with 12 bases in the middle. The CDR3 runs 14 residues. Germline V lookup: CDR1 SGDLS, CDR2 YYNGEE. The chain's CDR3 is CASSRGAGGNTIYF. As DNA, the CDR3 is TGTGCCAGCAGCCGGGGGGCGGGGGGAAACACCATATATTTT.

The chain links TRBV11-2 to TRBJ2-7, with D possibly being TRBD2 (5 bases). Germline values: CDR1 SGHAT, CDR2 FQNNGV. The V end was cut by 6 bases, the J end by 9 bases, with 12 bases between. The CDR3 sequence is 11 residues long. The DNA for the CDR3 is TGTGCCAGCAGTTGGCGGCTAGCGCAGTACTTC. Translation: CASSWRLAQYF.

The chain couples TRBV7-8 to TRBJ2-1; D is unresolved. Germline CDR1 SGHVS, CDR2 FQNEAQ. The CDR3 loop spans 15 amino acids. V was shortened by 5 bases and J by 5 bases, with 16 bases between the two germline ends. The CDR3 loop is CASSPSNPANNEQFF. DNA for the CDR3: TGTGCCAGCAGCCCCTCAAACCCCGCAAACAATGAGCAGTTCTTC. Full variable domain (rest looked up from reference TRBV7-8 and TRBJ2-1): GAGVSQSPRYKVAKRGQDVALRCDPISGHVSLFWYQQALGQGPEFLTYFQNEAQLDKSGLPSDRFFAERPEGSVSTLKIQRTQQEDSAVYLCASSPSNPANNEQFFGPGTRLTVL.